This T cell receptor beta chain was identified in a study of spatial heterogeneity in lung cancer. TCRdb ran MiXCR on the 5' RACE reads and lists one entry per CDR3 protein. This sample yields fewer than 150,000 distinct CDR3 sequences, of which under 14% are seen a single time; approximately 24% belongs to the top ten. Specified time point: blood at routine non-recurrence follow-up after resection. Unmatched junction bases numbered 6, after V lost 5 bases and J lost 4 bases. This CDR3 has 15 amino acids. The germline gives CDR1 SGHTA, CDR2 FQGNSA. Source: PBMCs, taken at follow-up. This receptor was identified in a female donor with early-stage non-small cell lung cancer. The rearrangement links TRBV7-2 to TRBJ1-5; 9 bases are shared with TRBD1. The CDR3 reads CASSTGQGGNQPQHF. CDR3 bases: TGTGCCAGCAGCACGGGACAGGGAGGAAATCAGCCCCAGCATTTT.